The T cell receptor (beta chain) described here comes from a study of T cells after yellow fever vaccination. Study results and limitations: Most clones from primary vaccination resurfaced after the booster (about 95% CD4, less than 90% CD8).

CDR3 size: 12 residues. The germline CDR1 and CDR2 sequences are SEHNR and FQNEAQ (reference sequence). V was shortened by 0 bases and J by 5 bases, with 5 bases between the two germline ends. TCRdb reprocessed the 5' RACE reads via MiXCR and lists one record per CDR3 protein. This repertoire shows approximately 120,000 distinct CDR3 sequences, 8% to 10% found once; its top ten account for less than 40%. Notes on this clonotype: Its antigen is still unknown.

The specimen was CD8+ T cells sorted from PBMCs, collected on the day of the yellow fever booster vaccination. The TCR sequence derives from a man aged 18 to 29 who received the YFV17D yellow fever vaccine. V usage is TRBV7-9 and J usage is TRBJ2-7; TRBD1 might be the D (5 bases). CDR3: CASSLAGDEQYF. The CDR3 DNA is TGTGCCAGCAGCTTAGCAGGGGACGAGCAGTACTTC. Looking up the rest from reference TRBV7-9 and TRBJ2-7 gives the full variable domain: DTGVSQNPRHKITKRGQNVTFRCDPISEHNRLYWYRQTLGQGPEFLTYFQNEAQLEKSRLLSDRFSAERPKGSFSTLEIQRTEQGDSAMYLCASSLAGDEQYFGPGTRLTVT.